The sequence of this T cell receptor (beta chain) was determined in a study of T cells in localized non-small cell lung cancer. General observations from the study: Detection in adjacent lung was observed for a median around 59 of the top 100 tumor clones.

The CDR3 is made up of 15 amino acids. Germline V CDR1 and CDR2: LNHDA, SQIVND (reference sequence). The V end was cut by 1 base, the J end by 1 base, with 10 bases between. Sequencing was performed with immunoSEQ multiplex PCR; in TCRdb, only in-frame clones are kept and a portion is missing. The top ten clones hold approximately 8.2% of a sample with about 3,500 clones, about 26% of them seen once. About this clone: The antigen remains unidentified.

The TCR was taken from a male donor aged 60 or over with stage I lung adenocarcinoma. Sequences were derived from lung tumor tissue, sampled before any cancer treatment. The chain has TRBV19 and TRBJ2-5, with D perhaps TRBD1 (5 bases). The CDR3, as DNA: TGTGCCAGTAGTATAGCGCCGACAGCCCAAGAGACCCAGTACTTC. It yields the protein CASSIAPTAQETQYF.